This record concerns one T cell receptor (beta chain) sequence. What it binds is unknown. The CDR3 runs 14 residues. Trimming removed 7 bases from V and 1 base from J, with 10 bases in between. The sample originates from a study of CD8 T cells in ankylosing spondylitis. Whole-study findings and limits: Ankylosing spondylitis blood appeared to be characterized by a TCR beta motif of under 10 highly homologous variants.

TCRdb re-called the 5' RACE reads through MiXCR, storing one row per CDR3 protein. Seen here are about 150,000 distinct CDR3 sequences, around 43% observed once, and the top ten hold over 12%. This chain uses TRBV12-3 or TRBV12-4 with TRBJ2-2, with a possible D match to TRBD1 (6 bases). The sequence came from a male donor with ankylosing spondylitis. The sample comprised synovial fluid, either unsorted or a sorted T cell fraction (not recorded which). CDR3 coding DNA: TGTGCCAGCATCCCGGGACAGAACACCGGGGAGCTGTTTTTT. Translated: CASIPGQNTGELFF.